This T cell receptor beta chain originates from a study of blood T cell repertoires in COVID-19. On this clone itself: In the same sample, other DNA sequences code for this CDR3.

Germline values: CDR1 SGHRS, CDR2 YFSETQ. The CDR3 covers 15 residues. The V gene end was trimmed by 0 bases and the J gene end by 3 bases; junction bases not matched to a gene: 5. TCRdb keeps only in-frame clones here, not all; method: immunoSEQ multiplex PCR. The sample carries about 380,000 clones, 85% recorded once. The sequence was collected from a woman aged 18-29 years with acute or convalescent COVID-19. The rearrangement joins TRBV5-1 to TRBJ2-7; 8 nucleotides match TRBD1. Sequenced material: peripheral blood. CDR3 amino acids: CASSLVTGGFYEQYF. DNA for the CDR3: TGCGCCAGCAGCTTGGTTACAGGGGGATTCTACGAGCAGTACTTC.